These 29 T cell receptor beta chains share one sample of origin, sequenced in a study of cytomegalovirus exposure and HLA in healthy donors (TCRdb year 2017). Libraries were made using the immunoSEQ multiplex PCR assay. For the multiplex PCR, a mixture combining 60 forward primers for TCR Vbeta segments and 13 reverse primers for TCR Jbeta segments was used. TCRdb provides this immuneACCESS table in a form limited to in-frame rearrangements. Some clones are lacking; in checked studies, under half of them reflect an unresolved V gene, and why the rest are absent is not known. The sample contains around 120,000 clones, over 60% of them found a single time. The ten biggest clones cover roughly 3.5% of the sample. Sequencing used PBMCs. The receptors were sampled from a woman in her thirties in good health and CMV-seropositive.

V usage is TRBV7-8 and J usage is TRBJ2-7; 7 bases match TRBD1. CDR3 length: 16 amino acids. V shed 2 bases and J 3 bases; nucleotides not matched to a gene: 10. CDR1 and CDR2 (germline): SGHVS, FQNEAQ. CDR3 in amino acids: CASSLSVVDRVYEQYF. The CDR3 bases are TGTGCCAGCAGCTTATCGGTGGTTGACAGGGTCTACGAGCAGTACTTC.

This chain connects TRBV30 to TRBJ1-3; D possibly corresponds to TRBD1 (6 bases). The CDR3 spans 13 residues. The V and J ends lost 7 bases and 4 bases respectively, with 14 bases between them. Per germline, CDR1 GTSNPN and CDR2 SVGIG (reference sequence). The CDR3 bases are TGTGCCTTTAACAGGGAATACGGAAACACCATATATTTT. Translating gives CAFNREYGNTIYF.

This chain links TRBV7-9 with TRBJ2-1; 8 bases align to TRBD2. V lost 3 bases to trimming and J lost 4 bases; unmatched junction nucleotides: 14. Germline assignment: CDR1 SEHNR and CDR2 FQNEAQ (reference sequence). This CDR3 comprises 18 residues. The CDR3 region is CASSLGAGGSVPYNEQFF. The DNA of the CDR3 is TGTGCCAGCAGCTTGGGGGCGGGGGGTTCAGTACCATACAATGAGCAGTTCTTC.

A single count supports this clone. This chain connects TRBV7-9 to TRBJ2-5, with 9 bases identical to TRBD1. The length of the CDR3 is 15 residues. Trimming removed 3 bases from V and 1 base from J; junction bases left unmatched: 3. Germline V gene lookup returns CDR1 SEHNR and CDR2 FQNEAQ (reference sequence). CDR3: CASSLSTGGQETQYF. The CDR3 DNA reads TGTGCCAGCAGCTTGTCGACAGGGGGCCAAGAGACCCAGTACTTC.

The V call is TRBV5-4, the J call TRBJ1-6; 9 bases agree with TRBD1. The CDR3 has 15 amino acids. V dropped 2 bases and J dropped 9; count of bases not matched to a gene: 6. The germline V gene has CDR1 SGHNT and CDR2 YYREEE (reference sequence). The CDR3 sequence is CASSFWDRESSPLHF. The DNA for the CDR3 is TGTGCCAGCAGCTTTTGGGACAGGGAGAGTTCACCCCTCCACTTT.

The V and J genes are TRBV9 and TRBJ1-1, with 8 bases that match TRBD1. The junction had 5 bases not matched to a gene; V was cut back by 3 bases and J by 1 base. This CDR3 is built from 15 residues. Germline V lookup: CDR1 SGDLS, CDR2 YYNGEE. For the CDR3, the DNA is TGTGCCAGCAGCGCACAAGGACAGGGGAACACTGAAGCTTTCTTT. Translated, it gives CASSAQGQGNTEAFF. Based on the CDR3 plus reference TRBV9 and TRBJ1-1, the full variable domain is DSGVTQTPKHLITATGQRVTLRCSPRSGDLSVYWYQQSLDQGLQFLIQYYNGEERAKGNILERFSAQQFPDLHSELNLSSLELGDSALYFCASSAQGQGNTEAFFGQGTRLTVV.

V and J are TRBV15 and TRBJ1-4, with TRBD1 as a possible D gene (6 bases). The ends were cut back, 3 bases at V and 8 bases at J, with 16 bases in the middle. The CDR3 spans 15 residues. Germline CDR1 LNHNV, CDR2 YYDKDF (reference sequence). DNA for the CDR3: TGTGCCACCAGCAGGGACAAGGGGGGGCGGGAAAAACTGTTTTTT. Its translation: CATSRDKGGREKLFF.

The V call is TRBV6-5, the J call TRBJ2-5, with D unresolved. V lost 0 bases and J lost 0, with 11 bases in between. The CDR3 contains 16 residues. CDR1 is MNHEY, CDR2 SVGAGI, per germline. Here the CDR3 DNA reads TGTGCCAGCAGTTACTCGAGGCAAACGTACCAAGAGACCCAGTACTTC. Protein product: CASSYSRQTYQETQYF.

The V and J genes are TRBV5-1 and TRBJ1-4, with 10 bases lining up with TRBD1. V gave up 2 bases and J gave up 5 bases; unmatched junction bases: 6. Per germline, CDR1 SGHRS and CDR2 YFSETQ. This CDR3 is built from 16 residues. The CDR3 region is CASSLQPGQGNEKLFF. The CDR3 DNA sequence: TGCGCCAGCAGCTTACAACCGGGACAGGGGAATGAAAAACTGTTTTTT.

The CDR3 nucleotides read TGTGCCAGCACCCTAGGGACAGGGACTAACTATGGCTACACCTTC. Protein: CASTLGTGTNYGYTF. The chain links TRBV7-9 to TRBJ1-2, with 9 nucleotides matching TRBD1. The CDR3 is 15 residues long. The germline CDR1 and CDR2 sequences are SEHNR and FQNEAQ (reference sequence). The J segment lost 0 bases and the V segment lost 7 bases, leaving 6 bases of the junction unmatched.

The chain is built from TRBV19 and TRBJ2-3, with 11 bases that match TRBD1. Germline CDR1 is LNHDA and CDR2 is SQIVND (reference sequence). J was trimmed by 6 bases and V by 3 bases; bases with no gene match: 8. The CDR3 is 16 amino acids. As DNA, the CDR3 is TGTGCCAGTAGTATCCTCCGGACAGGGGGCGAGGATACGCAGTATTTT. Its protein is CASSILRTGGEDTQYF. The complete variable domain, with remaining parts taken from reference TRBV19 and TRBJ2-3, reads DGGITQSPKYLFRKEGQNVTLSCEQNLNHDAMYWYRQDPGQGLRLIYYSQIVNDFQKGDIAEGYSVSREKKESFPLTVTSAQKNPTAFYLCASSILRTGGEDTQYFGPGTRLTVL.

This clone came up a few times. The chain combines TRBV5-6 with TRBJ2-1; 7 bases match TRBD1. Germline V CDR1 and CDR2: SGHDT, YYEEEE. CDR3 length: 15 amino acids. V lost 3 bases, J lost 1 base, and 4 bases stayed unmatched. CDR3 DNA sequence: TGTGCCAGCAGCTCGACAGGGATATCCTACAATGAGCAGTTCTTC. Translation: CASSSTGISYNEQFF.

A few counts support this clone. This chain connects TRBV14 to TRBJ1-1; D remains ambiguous. This CDR3 has 15 amino acids. The V gene's germline CDR1 is SGHDN and CDR2 FVKESK. V lost 5 bases and J 3 bases, leaving 16 bases between the germline ends. CDR3 nucleotide sequence: TGTGCCAGCAGCTCTGTAACCGTGAGGGACACTGAAGCTTTCTTT. It specifies CASSSVTVRDTEAFF.

The chain recombines TRBV19 with TRBJ2-2, with TRBD2 matching 8 bases. V shed 7 bases and J 4 bases; nucleotides not matched to a gene: 5. Per the germline V gene, CDR1 is LNHDA and CDR2 is SQIVND (reference sequence). The CDR3 extends over 14 amino acids. CDR3 in DNA: TGTGCCAGTATTGCGGGGGGTCCCACCGGGGAGCTGTTTTTT. The encoded protein is CASIAGGPTGELFF.

The chain is built from TRBV19 and TRBJ2-3, with D maybe TRBD1 (6 bases). This CDR3 spans 14 amino acids. Looked up from germline, CDR1 is LNHDA and CDR2 is SQIVND (reference sequence). Trimming took 8 bases from V and 3 from J, leaving 15 bases between them. The CDR3 bases are TGTGCCAGTGCCGAGACAGGTTTAACAGATACGCAGTATTTT. Its translation is CASAETGLTDTQYF.

The genes are TRBV7-3 and TRBJ2-1; tentative D call: TRBD2 (5 bases). Germline CDR1 is SGHTA and CDR2 is FQGTGA. The CDR3 covers 13 residues. With 5 bases removed from V and 4 bases from J, the gap between germline ends came to 9 bases. CDR3 loop: CASSQSGYNEQFF. The CDR3 DNA reads TGTGCCAGCAGCCAAAGCGGATACAATGAGCAGTTCTTC.

The chain employs TRBV4-1 and TRBJ2-7; 10 bases are a match to TRBD1. J gave up 2 bases and V 0 bases, and 1 base lay outside the gene matches. Germline V gives CDR1 MGHRA, CDR2 YSYEKL. The CDR3 is made up of 15 amino acids. The CDR3 spells CASSQEGQGPYEQYF. For the CDR3, the DNA is TGCGCCAGCAGCCAAGAGGGACAGGGGCCCTACGAGCAGTACTTC.

The chain recombines TRBV5-6 with TRBJ1-4, with TRBD1 matching over 8 bases. The J segment lost 7 bases and the V segment lost 1 base, leaving 3 bases of the junction unmatched. The germline CDR1 and CDR2 sequences are SGHDT and YYEEEE. The CDR3 is 14 amino acids. The DNA of the CDR3 is TGTGCCAGCAGCTTGTTAACAGGGGGTGAAAAACTGTTTTTT. Protein sequence: CASSLLTGGEKLFF.

The genes are TRBV1 and TRBJ2-1; the D segment call TRBD2 is taken from the table without a DNA check. TRBV1 is deemed a pseudogene. This CDR3 has 17 residues. The CDR3 DNA sequence: TGCACCAGCAGCCGGGCACCAACGCGGGGGGCTTACAATGAGCAGTTCTTC. Protein: CTSSRAPTRGAYNEQFF.

The chain uses TRBV6-1 and TRBJ2-2; no firm D call. Trimming shortened V by 5 bases and J by 7 bases, and 11 bases separated the two germline ends. CDR3 length: 13 residues. The germline gives CDR1 MNHNS, CDR2 SASEGT. The CDR3 coding sequence is TGTGCCAGCAGTTCGTTGCAGATCGGGGAGCTGTTTTTT. Translation: CASSSLQIGELFF.

The chain uses TRBV11-2 and TRBJ1-1; D not resolved. This CDR3 is 12 amino acids long. V shed 1 base and J shed 11 bases, with 11 bases lying between them. Germline V gene sequence: CDR1 SGHAT, CDR2 FQNNGV. CDR3: CASSLGGVWAFF. As DNA, the CDR3 is TGTGCCAGCAGCTTAGGCGGGGTTTGGGCTTTCTTT.

The chain joins TRBV6-6 to TRBJ1-1; TRBD1 is a possible D gene (5 bases). This CDR3 region has 13 residues. V was cut by 2 bases and J by 1 base, with 5 bases left in between. The germline gives CDR1 MNHNY, CDR2 SVGAGI (reference sequence). The CDR3 loop reads CASSYQGNTEAFF. In nucleotides, the CDR3 is TGTGCCAGCAGTTACCAGGGGAACACTGAAGCTTTCTTT.

The chain employs TRBV6-6 and TRBJ1-5, with a possible D match to TRBD1 (6 bases). V was cut by 5 bases and J by 4 bases, with 18 bases left in between. In germline, CDR1 is MNHNY, CDR2 SVGAGI (reference sequence). The CDR3 consists of 16 residues. CDR3 residues: CASSAWTVASNQPQHF. In nucleotides, the CDR3 is TGTGCCAGCAGTGCATGGACAGTAGCTAGTAATCAGCCCCAGCATTTT.

This chain links TRBV19 with TRBJ1-4, with D possibly TRBD1 on 6 matching bases. The CDR3 has 15 residues. Trimming removed 5 bases from V and 9 bases from J, with 19 bases in between. CDR1 is LNHDA and CDR2 is SQIVND in the germline V gene (reference sequence). CDR3 protein: CASSVKPGEFKKLFF. In DNA, the CDR3 is TGTGCCAGTAGTGTAAAACCAGGGGAATTTAAAAAACTGTTTTTT.

In this sample, this clone turned up a few times. The chain employs TRBV7-2 and TRBJ1-1; TRBD1 matches 7 bases. The CDR3 loop spans 15 amino acids. The junction had 8 bases not matched to a gene; V was cut back by 5 bases and J by 2 bases. Germline V CDR1 and CDR2: SGHTA, FQGNSA. The CDR3 loop reads CASSRGQAVNTEAFF. CDR3 bases: TGTGCCAGCAGCCGAGGACAGGCAGTCAACACTGAAGCTTTCTTT.

The chain joins TRBV4-3 to TRBJ2-3; 10 bases map to TRBD2. V lost 5 bases, J lost 4 bases, and 3 bases stayed unmatched. The CDR3 contains 14 residues. Germline V gives CDR1 LGHNA, CDR2 YSLEER. CDR3 protein: CASSGLAGADTQYF. Written as DNA, the CDR3 is TGCGCCAGCAGCGGCCTAGCGGGGGCAGATACGCAGTATTTT.

There are a few counts of this clone. The rearrangement links TRBV2 to TRBJ2-7; D perhaps matches TRBD1 (6 bases). Trimming took 8 bases from V and 5 from J, leaving 16 bases between them. Germline lookup yields CDR1 SNHLY and CDR2 FYNNEI. This CDR3 contains 13 residues. The CDR3 nucleotides read TGTGCCAGCGGTTCAGGGGTGAGGAACGAGCAGTACTTC. Translation: CASGSGVRNEQYF.

The table lists this clone with a count of one. The chain links TRBV11-3 to TRBJ2-7; TRBD2 agrees at 12 bases. Trimming at V came to 5 bases and at J to 2 bases, leaving 1 base not matched to a gene. CDR3 size: 14 residues. Germline V gene data show CDR1 as SGHNT and CDR2 as YENEEA. The CDR3 sequence is CASSPSGGAYEQYF. The CDR3, as DNA: TGTGCCAGCAGCCCTAGCGGGGGGGCCTACGAGCAGTACTTC.

The sample holds one count of this clone. The rearrangement joins TRBV28 to TRBJ2-3; 9 nucleotides agree with TRBD1. CDR1 is MDHEN, CDR2 SYDVKM, per germline. The length of the CDR3 is 14 residues. Trimming at V came to 7 bases and at J to 2 bases, leaving 4 bases not matched to a gene. The CDR3 loop is CASNRDRATDTQYF. CDR3 nucleotide sequence: TGTGCCAGCAATCGGGACAGGGCCACAGATACGCAGTATTTT.